One sample yielded the 28 T cell receptor beta chains listed below, sequenced in a study of cytomegalovirus exposure and HLA in healthy donors. The PCR employed 60 Vbeta primers together with 13 Jbeta primers. The protocol was immunoSEQ multiplex PCR, while the TCRdb copy is restricted to in-frame clones and leaves out a portion. This repertoire includes 75,000 to 85,000 clones. The specimen was PBMCs. The receptors stem from a man between 45 and 60 years old in good health and CMV-seronegative.

In regard to this clone: The same CDR3 also results from other DNA sequences found in this sample. The chain has TRBV9 and TRBJ1-1; TRBD1 agrees at 9 bases. CDR1 SGDLS and CDR2 YYNGEE come from the germline V gene. CDR3 length equals 13 residues. The V segment lost 0 bases and the J segment 8 bases; nucleotides outside the gene matches: 2. Here the CDR3 reads CASSVGGTGEAFF. Here the CDR3 DNA reads TGTGCCAGCAGCGTAGGCGGGACAGGGGAAGCTTTCTTT. Full variable domain (remainder filled in from reference TRBV9 and TRBJ1-1): DSGVTQTPKHLITATGQRVTLRCSPRSGDLSVYWYQQSLDQGLQFLIQYYNGEERAKGNILERFSAQQFPDLHSELNLSSLELGDSALYFCASSVGGTGEAFFGQGTRLTVV.

The gene calls are TRBV28 and TRBJ2-2; the D gene is possibly TRBD1 (6 bases). From germline, CDR1 is MDHEN and CDR2 SYDVKM. The CDR3 consists of 15 residues. V was clipped by 2 bases and J by 2 bases, with 9 bases between them. This chain's CDR3 is CASSLRTDNTGELFF. Here the CDR3 DNA reads TGTGCCAGCAGTTTACGGACAGACAACACCGGGGAGCTGTTTTTT. The variable domain in full, with the rest retrieved from reference TRBV28 and TRBJ2-2, is DVKVTQSSRYLVKRTGEKVFLECVQDMDHENMFWYRQDPGLGLRLIYFSYDVKMKEKGDIPEGYSVSREKKERFSLILESASTNQTSMYLCASSLRTDNTGELFFGEGSRLTVL.

The chain links TRBV7-9 to TRBJ1-2; TRBD1 agrees at 8 bases. V shed 6 bases, J shed 6 bases, and the junction held 24 bases outside the gene matches. Germline V gene lookup returns CDR1 SEHNR and CDR2 FQNEAQ (reference sequence). The CDR3 runs to 19 residues. The CDR3 here is CASRPSSQWTGPPVDGYTF. The CDR3 DNA reads TGTGCCAGCAGGCCGTCCTCTCAGTGGACAGGGCCTCCGGTTGATGGCTACACCTTC.

V usage is TRBV7-9 and J usage is TRBJ2-3, with TRBD1 matching 9 bases. The J segment lost 1 base and the V segment lost 3 bases, leaving 5 bases of the junction unmatched. Per germline, CDR1 SEHNR and CDR2 FQNEAQ (reference sequence). The CDR3 runs 16 residues. CDR3 in amino acids: CASSFGTGSGTDTQYF. CDR3 nucleotides: TGTGCCAGCAGCTTCGGGACAGGGAGCGGCACAGATACGCAGTATTTT.

V usage is TRBV19 and J usage is TRBJ1-4; D gene ambiguous. Germline V gene data show CDR1 as LNHDA and CDR2 as SQIVND (reference sequence). V lost 5 bases, J lost 4 bases, and 8 bases lay in between. CDR3 length equals 13 residues. CDR3 bases: TGTGCCAGTAGTGGAGGGCTTAATGAAAAACTGTTTTTT. Protein product: CASSGGLNEKLFF. The whole variable domain, remainder taken from reference TRBV19 and TRBJ1-4, is DGGITQSPKYLFRKEGQNVTLSCEQNLNHDAMYWYRQDPGQGLRLIYYSQIVNDFQKGDIAEGYSVSREKKESFPLTVTSAQKNPTAFYLCASSGGLNEKLFFGSGTQLSVL.

The CDR3 spells CASSFLGGAVTDTQYF. In DNA, the CDR3 is TGTGCCAGCAGTTTTTTGGGGGGGGCCGTTACAGATACGCAGTATTTT. V and J are TRBV27 and TRBJ2-3; a possible D gene is TRBD2 (7 bases). Per the germline V gene, CDR1 is MNHEY and CDR2 is SMNVEV (reference sequence). V gave up 3 bases and J gave up 3 bases, with 16 bases separating them. The CDR3 spans 16 residues.

The V gene is TRBV20-1, the J gene TRBJ2-5; no clear D gene. Per the germline V gene, CDR1 is DFQATT and CDR2 is SNEGSKA (reference sequence). V gave up 3 bases and J gave up 5 bases, with 4 bases separating them. CDR3 length: 10 amino acids. CDR3 DNA: TGCAGTGCTAGTGCGGAGACCCAGTACTTC. Amino acid sequence: CSASAETQYF.

The chain recombines TRBV19 with TRBJ1-1; 8 positions agree with TRBD1. In germline, CDR1 is LNHDA, CDR2 SQIVND (reference sequence). This CDR3 comprises 14 residues. The V segment lost 3 bases and the J segment 1 base; nucleotides outside the gene matches: 1. The CDR3 DNA sequence: TGTGCCAGTAGTATTACAGGGGGGAACACTGAAGCTTTCTTT. This gives the protein CASSITGGNTEAFF.

The rearrangement joins TRBV30 to TRBJ2-5; maybe TRBD2 (5 bases). CDR1 and CDR2 (germline): GTSNPN, SVGIG (reference sequence). Trimming cost V 0 bases and J 5 bases, with 13 bases left between them. This CDR3 has 14 residues. In DNA, the CDR3 is TGTGCCTGGAGTGTTCGGGGTTCTGCGGAGACCCAGTACTTC. This codes for CAWSVRGSAETQYF.

This sequence joins TRBV7-9 and TRBJ1-6, with D unclear. In germline, CDR1 is SEHNR, CDR2 FQNEAQ (reference sequence). The CDR3 loop spans 15 amino acids. Trimming removed 1 base from V and 10 bases from J, with 14 bases in between. DNA of the CDR3: TGTGCCAGCAGCTTAGGTTCCGGGAGGTACTCACCCCTCCACTTT. Its protein product is CASSLGSGRYSPLHF.

Comments on this clone: Compared with germline, one end of the junction differs, possibly owing to a read error. V gene TRBV4-2 combines with J gene TRBJ1-5, with 11 bases aligning to TRBD1. The germline V gene has CDR1 LGHNA and CDR2 YNFKEQ. The CDR3 runs to 15 residues. CDR3 nucleotide sequence: TGTGCCAGCAGCCAAGAAGGGACAGGGGGTCAGCCCCGGCATTTT. It encodes CASSQEGTGGQPRHF.

The chain couples TRBV18 to TRBJ1-2, with 8 bases identical to TRBD1. The CDR3 length is 17 residues. With 3 bases clipped from V and 2 bases from J, the junction kept 11 bases outside the gene matches. Germline CDR1 is KGHSH and CDR2 is LQKENI. The CDR3 reads CASSPQPGTGPNYGYTF. In DNA form, the CDR3 reads TGTGCCAGCTCACCCCAACCCGGGACAGGACCCAACTATGGCTACACCTTC.

CDR3: CASSYGQNYGYTF. CDR3 sequence (DNA): TGTGCCAGCAGTTACGGACAGAACTATGGCTACACCTTC. The V call is TRBV28, the J call TRBJ1-2, with D tentatively TRBD1 (6 bases). The CDR3 loop spans 13 amino acids. Between the trimmed V and J ends, which lost 4 bases and 2 bases, there was a span of 8 bases. Germline loops: CDR1 MDHEN, CDR2 SYDVKM.

The CDR3 sequence is CASSSGTGFNGYTF. The CDR3 nucleotides are TGTGCCAGCAGTTCGGGGACAGGGTTCAATGGCTACACCTTC. The rearrangement uses TRBV2 and TRBJ1-2; TRBD1 agrees at 9 bases. Germline CDR1 and CDR2: SNHLY and FYNNEI. This CDR3 has 14 residues. V lost 5 bases to trimming and J lost 6 bases; unmatched junction nucleotides: 7.

The genes are TRBV6-5 and TRBJ1-2; 7 nucleotides align to TRBD1. The germline V gene encodes CDR1 MNHEY and CDR2 SVGAGI. CDR3 length: 13 amino acids. The V gene end was trimmed by 2 bases and the J gene end by 12 bases; junction bases not matched to a gene: 9. CDR3 in amino acids: CASSYGGTAPHTF. CDR3 sequence (DNA): TGTGCCAGCAGTTACGGAGGGACAGCTCCTCACACCTTC.

The V gene is TRBV4-2, the J gene TRBJ2-5; the D gene is possibly TRBD1 (6 bases). Germline-derived CDR1 and CDR2 are LGHNA and YNFKEQ. CDR3 length: 17 amino acids. The V and J ends lost 1 base and 3 bases respectively, with 18 bases between them. The CDR3 sequence: CASSQAPLQGLKETQYF. DNA of the CDR3: TGTGCCAGCAGCCAAGCCCCCCTTCAGGGGCTTAAAGAGACCCAGTACTTC.

The rearrangement uses TRBV21-1 and TRBJ1-2; the table's D call, TRBD1, was not checked against the DNA. TRBV21-1 is labeled a pseudogene. CDR3 length equals 15 residues. The CDR3 spells CASSDRGKDRGGYTF. In DNA form, the CDR3 reads TGTGCCAGCTCGGACAGGGGTAAGGATCGGGGTGGCTACACCTTC.

The rearrangement joins TRBV4-2 to TRBJ2-3; 11 nucleotides agree with TRBD2. The CDR3 totals 16 residues. Trimming cost V 3 bases and J 1 base; bases outside gene matches: 3. The germline V gene encodes CDR1 LGHNA and CDR2 YNFKEQ. CDR3 bases: TGTGCCAGCAGCCAGGAGACTAGCGGGGGCACAGATACGCAGTATTTT. This sequence encodes CASSQETSGGTDTQYF.

CDR3 in amino acids: CASSVSGGAWNEQFF. The CDR3 DNA sequence: TGTGCCAGCAGTGTTAGCGGGGGGGCCTGGAATGAGCAGTTCTTC. This chain uses TRBV9 with TRBJ2-1; 11 bases are shared with TRBD2. Germline V gene data show CDR1 as SGDLS and CDR2 as YYNGEE. The ends lost 5 bases at V and 7 bases at J; junction bases unmatched: 8. The CDR3 consists of 15 residues. Based on the CDR3 plus reference TRBV9 and TRBJ2-1, the full variable domain is DSGVTQTPKHLITATGQRVTLRCSPRSGDLSVYWYQQSLDQGLQFLIQYYNGEERAKGNILERFSAQQFPDLHSELNLSSLELGDSALYFCASSVSGGAWNEQFFGPGTRLTVL.

Note on this clone: Other DNA sequences in the same sample also yield this CDR3. The chain combines TRBV5-1 with TRBJ2-7; 9 bases agree with TRBD1. CDR3 length: 14 amino acids. V gave up 2 bases and J gave up 1 base; unmatched junction bases: 1. Germline CDR1 SGHRS, CDR2 YFSETQ. CDR3 loop: CASSLDRGSYEQYF. The CDR3 DNA follows: TGCGCCAGCAGCTTAGACAGGGGGTCCTACGAGCAGTACTTC.

The chain joins TRBV28 to TRBJ2-7; 9 bases fit TRBD1. Germline CDR1 is MDHEN and CDR2 is SYDVKM. This CDR3 is 15 amino acids long. Germline trimming cut 4 bases from V and 6 bases from J; bases unmatched to any gene: 10. The CDR3 coding sequence is TGTGCCAGCAGTTCACCAGGGACAGGGATCAGCGAGCAGTACTTC. Translated, it gives CASSSPGTGISEQYF.

The chain recombines TRBV7-2 with TRBJ1-1; maybe TRBD1 (6 bases). The germline gives CDR1 SGHTA, CDR2 FQGNSA. This CDR3 spans 15 amino acids. Trimming stripped 1 base from V and 1 base from J, with 10 bases between. The DNA of the CDR3 is TGTGCCAGCAGCTTAGTTCGACAGGCGAACACTGAAGCTTTCTTT. Translating gives CASSLVRQANTEAFF.

This rearrangement joins TRBV5-1 to TRBJ2-7; TRBD1 is a possible D gene (5 bases). The germline V and J ends were trimmed by 5 bases and 1 base, with 13 bases remaining between them. Germline values: CDR1 SGHRS, CDR2 YFSETQ. The CDR3 sequence is 14 residues long. CDR3 loop: CASRFDDSSYEQYF. Here the CDR3 DNA reads TGCGCCAGCAGATTTGATGACAGTTCCTACGAGCAGTACTTC.

This chain joins TRBV9 and TRBJ1-6; the match to TRBD1 covers 9 bases. Per germline, CDR1 SGDLS and CDR2 YYNGEE. The CDR3 has 15 amino acids. With 4 bases clipped from V and 9 bases from J, the junction kept 8 bases outside the gene matches. DNA of the CDR3: TGTGCCAGCAGCCCATGGACAGGGGAGGGTTCACCCCTCCACTTT. This sequence encodes CASSPWTGEGSPLHF.

The V and J genes are TRBV18 and TRBJ1-1; D is uncertain. The CDR3 is made up of 16 amino acids. The germline gives CDR1 KGHSH, CDR2 LQKENI. V dropped 5 bases and J dropped 7 bases, with 23 bases sitting between them. The DNA of the CDR3 is TGTGCCAGCTCATTAACCGGGGAGGAAGTTTTTGGTGAAGCTTTCTTT. Amino acids: CASSLTGEEVFGEAFF.

V gene TRBV5-1 combines with J gene TRBJ1-1; possibly TRBD1 for D (6 bases). With 5 bases removed from V and 4 bases from J, the gap between germline ends came to 21 bases. Germline V lookup: CDR1 SGHRS, CDR2 YFSETQ. The CDR3 has 16 amino acids. The CDR3 loop reads CASRRPGTGLSTEAFF. CDR3 nucleotides: TGCGCCAGCAGAAGACCCGGTACAGGGTTGTCCACTGAAGCTTTCTTT.

The rearrangement uses TRBV2 and TRBJ1-1; the match to TRBD1 covers 7 bases. The J segment lost 2 bases and the V segment lost 6 bases, leaving 12 bases of the junction unmatched. Looked up from germline, CDR1 is SNHLY and CDR2 is FYNNEI. The CDR3 length is 16 residues. This chain's CDR3 is CASRATDRVSNTEAFF. The DNA for the CDR3 is TGTGCCAGCAGGGCTACTGACAGGGTATCCAACACTGAAGCTTTCTTT.

The V call is TRBV6-5, the J call TRBJ2-5; 11 bases line up with TRBD1. CDR3 length: 14 residues. Trimming cost V 6 bases and J 5 bases; bases outside gene matches: 5. Looked up from germline, CDR1 is MNHEY and CDR2 is SVGAGI. The DNA for the CDR3 is TGTGCCAGCAGGCGGACAGGGGGCCATGAGACCCAGTACTTC. Its protein is CASRRTGGHETQYF.